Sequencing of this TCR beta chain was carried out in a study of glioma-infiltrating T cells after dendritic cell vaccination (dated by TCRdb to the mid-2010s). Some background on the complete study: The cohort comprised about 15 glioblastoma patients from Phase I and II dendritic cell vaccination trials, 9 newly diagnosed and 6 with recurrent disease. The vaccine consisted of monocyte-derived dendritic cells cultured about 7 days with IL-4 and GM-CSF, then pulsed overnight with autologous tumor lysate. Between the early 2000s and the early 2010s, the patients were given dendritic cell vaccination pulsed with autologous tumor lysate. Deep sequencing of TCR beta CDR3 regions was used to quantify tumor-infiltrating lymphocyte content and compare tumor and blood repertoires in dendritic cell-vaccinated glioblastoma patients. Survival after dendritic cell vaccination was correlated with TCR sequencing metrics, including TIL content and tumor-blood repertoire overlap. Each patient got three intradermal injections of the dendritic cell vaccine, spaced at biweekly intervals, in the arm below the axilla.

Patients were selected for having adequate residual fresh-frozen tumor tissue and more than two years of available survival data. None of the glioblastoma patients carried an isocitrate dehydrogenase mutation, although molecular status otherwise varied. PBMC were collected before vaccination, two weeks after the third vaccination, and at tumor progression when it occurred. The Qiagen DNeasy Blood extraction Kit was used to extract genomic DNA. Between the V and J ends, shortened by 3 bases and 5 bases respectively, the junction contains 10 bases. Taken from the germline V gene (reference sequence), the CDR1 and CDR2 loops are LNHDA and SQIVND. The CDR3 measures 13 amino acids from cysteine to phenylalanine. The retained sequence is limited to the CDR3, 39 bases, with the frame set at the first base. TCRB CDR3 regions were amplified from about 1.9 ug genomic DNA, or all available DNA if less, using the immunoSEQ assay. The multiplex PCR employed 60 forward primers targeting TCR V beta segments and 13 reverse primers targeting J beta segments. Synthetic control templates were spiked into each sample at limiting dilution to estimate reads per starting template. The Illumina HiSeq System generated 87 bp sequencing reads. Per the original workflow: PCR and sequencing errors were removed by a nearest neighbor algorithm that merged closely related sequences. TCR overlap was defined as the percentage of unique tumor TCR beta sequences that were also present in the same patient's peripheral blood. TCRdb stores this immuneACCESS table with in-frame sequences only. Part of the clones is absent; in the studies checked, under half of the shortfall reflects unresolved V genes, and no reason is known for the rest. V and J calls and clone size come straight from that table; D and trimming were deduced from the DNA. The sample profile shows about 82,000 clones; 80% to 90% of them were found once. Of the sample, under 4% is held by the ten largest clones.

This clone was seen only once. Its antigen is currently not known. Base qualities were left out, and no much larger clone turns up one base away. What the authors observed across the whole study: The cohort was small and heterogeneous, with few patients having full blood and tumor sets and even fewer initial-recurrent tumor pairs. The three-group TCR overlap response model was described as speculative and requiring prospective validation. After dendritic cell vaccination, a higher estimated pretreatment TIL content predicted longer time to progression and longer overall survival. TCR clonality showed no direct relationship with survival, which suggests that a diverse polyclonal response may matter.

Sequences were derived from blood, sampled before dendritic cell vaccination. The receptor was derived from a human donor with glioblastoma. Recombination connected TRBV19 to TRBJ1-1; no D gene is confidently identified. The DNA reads TGTGCCAGTAGTATGGTCGGCGGGACTGAAGCTTTCTTT. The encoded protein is CASSMVGGTEAFF.